This T cell receptor (beta chain) was identified in a study of cytomegalovirus exposure and HLA in healthy donors. Study-level information: Early release data held around 80 million unique TCRs from HLA-typed donors. Study-wide findings and caveats: Reported findings show TCR beta sequences accurately forecast HLA-A and HLA-B alleles in most subjects. Analysis was carried out at a later point, and it linked a missense DCLRE1C variant to TCR beta V- and J-gene trimming. An analysis that came later showed most CMV-associated TCR beta chains appearing HLA-restricted.

This clone was counted only a few times. Its target is unknown. PCR employed 60 Vbeta and 13 Jbeta primers. TCRdb keeps only in-frame clones here, not all; method: immunoSEQ multiplex PCR. Of fewer than 200,000 clones in the sample, about an eighth are singletons; the top ten hold about 8%. Between the trimmed V and J ends, which lost 6 bases and 5 bases, there was a span of 16 bases. This CDR3 spans 14 amino acids. Looked up from germline, CDR1 is SGHTA and CDR2 is FQGNSA. The chain couples TRBV7-2 to TRBJ2-5, with D perhaps TRBD2 (7 bases). The source is a man between 45 and 60 years old in good health and CMV-seropositive. What was sequenced was PBMCs. CDR3 in amino acids: CASSYGGAEETQYF. In DNA form, the CDR3 reads TGTGCCAGCAGTTATGGGGGGGCCGAGGAGACCCAGTACTTC. The whole variable domain, remainder taken from reference TRBV7-2 and TRBJ2-5, is GAGVSQSPSNKVTEKGKDVELRCDPISGHTALYWYRQSLGQGLEFLIYFQGNSAPDKSGLPSDRFSAERTGGSVSTLTIQRTQQEDSAVYLCASSYGGAEETQYFGPGTRLLVL.